This TCR beta chain was sequenced for a study of blood T cells in healthy people across ages. Overall study: About one barcoded beta molecule per two T cells came from capture by template switching.

Germline V gene lookup returns CDR1 SGHNT and CDR2 YENEEA. Trimming left V 5 bases short and J 4 bases short, with 15 bases between. There are 15 residues in the CDR3. As to this clonotype: Its antigen is unidentified.

PCR was performed a second time for about 7 to 12 cycles using a sample-barcoded 5' primer and a J-beta primer mix. Each CDR3 protein is one row after TCRdb ran MiXCR on the 5' RACE reads. The data hold 540,000 or so distinct CDR3 sequences, with around half observed a single time. Study results and limitations: Naive T cell percentage by flow cytometry tracked strongly with beta diversity. PBMCs that were unsorted prevented a conclusive naive versus antigen-experienced comparison.

The TCR comes from a man at least 80 years old in good health. V is TRBV11-3 and J is TRBJ2-1, with D perhaps being TRBD1 or TRBD2 (5 bases each). The sequenced sample was blood. CDR3 sequence: CASSLRDAPYNEQFF. Here the CDR3 DNA reads TGTGCCAGCAGCCTCCGGGACGCCCCATACAATGAGCAGTTCTTC.